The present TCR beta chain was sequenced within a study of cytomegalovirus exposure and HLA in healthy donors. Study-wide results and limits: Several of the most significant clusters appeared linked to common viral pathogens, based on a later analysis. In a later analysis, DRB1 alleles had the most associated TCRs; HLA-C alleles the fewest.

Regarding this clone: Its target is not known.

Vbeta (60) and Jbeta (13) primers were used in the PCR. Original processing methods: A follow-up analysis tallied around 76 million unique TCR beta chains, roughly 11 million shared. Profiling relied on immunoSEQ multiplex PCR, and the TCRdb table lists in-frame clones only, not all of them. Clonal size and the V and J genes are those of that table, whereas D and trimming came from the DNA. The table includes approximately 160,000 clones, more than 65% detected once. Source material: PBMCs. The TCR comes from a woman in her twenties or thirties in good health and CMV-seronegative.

The CDR3 DNA reads TGTGCCAGCAGCTCGACGGGGGGGTTGAGCACAGATACGCAGTATTTT. Protein sequence: CASSSTGGLSTDTQYF. The J gene is TRBJ2-3, the V gene TRBV7-9, with 8 bases lining up with TRBD2. Germline V lookup: CDR1 SEHNR, CDR2 FQNEAQ (reference sequence). The J segment lost 0 bases and the V segment lost 4 bases, leaving 6 bases of the junction unmatched. The CDR3 is made up of 16 amino acids.